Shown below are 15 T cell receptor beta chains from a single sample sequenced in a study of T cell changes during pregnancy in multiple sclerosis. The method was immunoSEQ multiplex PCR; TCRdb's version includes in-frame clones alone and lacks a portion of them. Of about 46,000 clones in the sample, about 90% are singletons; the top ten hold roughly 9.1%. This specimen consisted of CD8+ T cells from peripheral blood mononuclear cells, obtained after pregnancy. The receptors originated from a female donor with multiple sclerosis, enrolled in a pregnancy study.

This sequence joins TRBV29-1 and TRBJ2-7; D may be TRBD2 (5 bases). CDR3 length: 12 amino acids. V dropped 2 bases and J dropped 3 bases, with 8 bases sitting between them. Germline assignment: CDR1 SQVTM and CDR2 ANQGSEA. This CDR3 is CSVETRDYEQYF. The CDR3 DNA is TGCAGCGTTGAAACACGGGACTACGAGCAGTACTTC.

The CDR3 reads CASSAWTGQNQPQHF. CDR3 nucleotide sequence: TGTGCCAGCAGTGCCTGGACAGGCCAAAATCAGCCCCAGCATTTT. This rearrangement joins TRBV27 to TRBJ1-5; 7 bases are a match to TRBD1. The CDR3 contains 15 residues. From germline, CDR1 is MNHEY and CDR2 SMNVEV (reference sequence). V lost 5 bases to trimming and J lost 4 bases; unmatched junction nucleotides: 8.

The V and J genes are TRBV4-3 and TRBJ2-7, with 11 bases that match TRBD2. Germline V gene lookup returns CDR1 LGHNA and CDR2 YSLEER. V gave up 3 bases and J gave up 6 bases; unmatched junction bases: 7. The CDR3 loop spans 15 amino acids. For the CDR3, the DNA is TGCGCCAGCAGCCATAGCGGGGGGGCCTCTCGCGAGCAGTACTTC. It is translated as CASSHSGGASREQYF.

CDR3 sequence reads: CASRIQGDAFF. In DNA form, the CDR3 reads TGTGCCAGCAGAATCCAGGGTGACGCTTTCTTT. The chain combines TRBV6-1 with TRBJ1-1; TRBD1 might be the D (5 bases). V lost 6 bases and J 11 bases, leaving 13 bases between the germline ends. This CDR3 region has 11 residues. The germline CDR1 and CDR2 sequences are MNHNS and SASEGT.

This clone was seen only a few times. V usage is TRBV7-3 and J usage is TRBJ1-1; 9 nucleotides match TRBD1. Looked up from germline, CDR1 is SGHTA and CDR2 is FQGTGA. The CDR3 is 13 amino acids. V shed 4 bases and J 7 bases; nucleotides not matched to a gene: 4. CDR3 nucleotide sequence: TGTGCCAGCAGCTCCGGGACAGGGATTGAAGCTTTCTTT. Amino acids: CASSSGTGIEAFF.

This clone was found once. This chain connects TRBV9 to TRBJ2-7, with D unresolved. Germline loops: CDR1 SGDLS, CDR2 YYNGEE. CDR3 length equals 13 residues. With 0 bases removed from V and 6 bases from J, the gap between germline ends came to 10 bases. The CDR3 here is CASSVATQAEQYF. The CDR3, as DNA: TGTGCCAGCAGCGTAGCCACCCAGGCCGAGCAGTACTTC.

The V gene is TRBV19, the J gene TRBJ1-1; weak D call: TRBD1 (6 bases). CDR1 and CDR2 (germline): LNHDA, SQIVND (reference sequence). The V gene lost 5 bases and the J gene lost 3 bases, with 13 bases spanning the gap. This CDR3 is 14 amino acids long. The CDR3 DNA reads TGTGCCAGTAGTTTAAGGGGGTTTTACACTGAAGCTTTCTTT. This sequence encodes CASSLRGFYTEAFF.

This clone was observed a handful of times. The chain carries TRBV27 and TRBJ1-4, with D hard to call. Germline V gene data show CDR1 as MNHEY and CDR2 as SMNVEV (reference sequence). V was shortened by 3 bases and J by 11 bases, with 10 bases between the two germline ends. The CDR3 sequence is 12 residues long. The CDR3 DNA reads TGTGCCAGCAGTTTTGGAGGAGGGAAACTGTTTTTT. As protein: CASSFGGGKLFF.

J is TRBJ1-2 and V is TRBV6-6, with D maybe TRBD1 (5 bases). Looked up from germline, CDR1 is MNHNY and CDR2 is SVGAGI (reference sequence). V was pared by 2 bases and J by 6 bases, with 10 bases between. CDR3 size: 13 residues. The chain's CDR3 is CASSYPSGHGYTF. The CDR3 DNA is TGTGCCAGCAGTTACCCGTCAGGGCATGGCTACACCTTC.

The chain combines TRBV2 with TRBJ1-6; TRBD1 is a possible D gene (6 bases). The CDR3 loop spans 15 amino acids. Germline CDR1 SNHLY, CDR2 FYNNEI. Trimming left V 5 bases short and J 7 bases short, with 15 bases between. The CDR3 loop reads CASSSRTESNSPLHF. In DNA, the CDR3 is TGTGCCAGCAGTTCTAGGACAGAGAGCAATTCACCCCTCCACTTT.

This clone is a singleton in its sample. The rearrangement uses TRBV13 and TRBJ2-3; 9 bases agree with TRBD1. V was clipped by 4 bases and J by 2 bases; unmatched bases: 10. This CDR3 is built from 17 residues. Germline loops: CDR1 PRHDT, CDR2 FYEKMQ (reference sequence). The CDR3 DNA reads TGTGCCAGCAGCTCCGGGACAGGGTTTAAGTACACAGATACGCAGTATTTT. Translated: CASSSGTGFKYTDTQYF. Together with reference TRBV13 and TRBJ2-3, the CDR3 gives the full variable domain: AAGVIQSPRHLIKEKRETATLKCYPIPRHDTVYWYQQGPGQDPQFLISFYEKMQSDKGSIPDRFSAQQFSDYHSELNMSSLELGDSALYFCASSSGTGFKYTDTQYFGPGTRLTVL.

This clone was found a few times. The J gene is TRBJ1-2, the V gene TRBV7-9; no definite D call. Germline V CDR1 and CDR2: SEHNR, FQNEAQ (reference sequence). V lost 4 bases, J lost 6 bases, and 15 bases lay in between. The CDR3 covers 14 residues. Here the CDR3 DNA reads TGTGCCAGCAGCTCCCGGACCCGCGGGGATGGCTACACCTTC. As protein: CASSSRTRGDGYTF.

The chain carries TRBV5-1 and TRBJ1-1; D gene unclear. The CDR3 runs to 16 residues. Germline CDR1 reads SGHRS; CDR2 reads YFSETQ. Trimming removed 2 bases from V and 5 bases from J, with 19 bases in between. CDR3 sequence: CASSLMASRGLTEAFF. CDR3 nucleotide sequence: TGCGCCAGCAGCTTAATGGCTAGTCGGGGTCTGACTGAAGCTTTCTTT.

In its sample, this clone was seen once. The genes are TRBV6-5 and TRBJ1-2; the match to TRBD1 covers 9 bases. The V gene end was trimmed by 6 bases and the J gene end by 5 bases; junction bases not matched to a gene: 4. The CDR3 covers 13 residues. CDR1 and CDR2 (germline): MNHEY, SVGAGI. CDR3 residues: CASSPGTGYGYTF. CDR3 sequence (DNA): TGTGCCAGCAGCCCAGGGACAGGGTATGGCTACACCTTC.

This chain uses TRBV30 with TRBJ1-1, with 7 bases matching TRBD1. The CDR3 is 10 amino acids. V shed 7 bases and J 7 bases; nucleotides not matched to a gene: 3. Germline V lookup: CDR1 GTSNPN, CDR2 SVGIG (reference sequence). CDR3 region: CAFRQGEAFF. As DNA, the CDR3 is TGTGCCTTTAGACAGGGTGAAGCTTTCTTT.